The 13 T cell receptor beta chains listed next were all sequenced from one sample in a study of PD-1 blockade in classical Hodgkin lymphoma. Every patient was affected by relapse after autologous stem cell transplantation, while exposure to brentuximab vedotin was not uniform. The repertoire was sequenced with immunoSEQ multiplex PCR; TCRdb's copy has only in-frame clones and lacks some. Of roughly 13,000 clones in the sample, 65% to 85% were seen once. Sequenced material: peripheral blood mononuclear cells (PBMCs), taken at baseline. The receptors were sampled from a human donor with classical Hodgkin lymphoma.

The V call is TRBV6-1, the J call TRBJ1-1; D remains unclear. The CDR3 sequence is 13 residues long. CDR1 and CDR2 (germline): MNHNS, SASEGT. V dropped 8 bases and J dropped 1 base, with 11 bases sitting between them. CDR3 DNA: TGTGCCAGCGCCCTGACCGGGAACACTGAAGCTTTCTTT. It codes for CASALTGNTEAFF.

V usage is TRBV5-6 and J usage is TRBJ2-2; D call uncertain. The germline V and J ends were trimmed by 2 bases and 2 bases, with 1 base remaining between them. CDR1 is SGHDT and CDR2 is YYEEEE in the germline V gene. The CDR3 covers 12 residues. This CDR3 is CASSFNTGELFF. The CDR3 coding sequence is TGTGCCAGCAGCTTTAACACCGGGGAGCTGTTTTTT.

The genes are TRBV7-2 and TRBJ2-1; 12 bases agree with TRBD2. V trimming: 4 bases; J trimming: 5 bases; junction bases outside the gene matches: 3. The CDR3 is made up of 15 amino acids. Germline lookup yields CDR1 SGHTA and CDR2 FQGNSA. The CDR3 DNA reads TGTGCCAGCAGCTCCGGACTAGCGGGGCACAATGAGCAGTTCTTC. Translating gives CASSSGLAGHNEQFF.

This chain joins TRBV7-9 and TRBJ1-6; D ambiguous. The CDR3 loop spans 15 amino acids. Germline V gene data show CDR1 as SEHNR and CDR2 as FQNEAQ (reference sequence). The V gene lost 2 bases and the J gene lost 7 bases, with 12 bases spanning the gap. CDR3 protein: CASSLKNPRNSPLHF. The DNA of the CDR3 is TGTGCCAGCAGCTTAAAAAACCCGAGGAATTCACCCCTCCACTTT.

The rearrangement uses TRBV18 and TRBJ1-2; 7 bases are a match to TRBD1. The CDR3 length is 15 residues. CDR1 and CDR2 (germline): KGHSH, LQKENI. V lost 3 bases, J lost 0 bases, and 4 bases stayed unmatched. CDR3 sequence: CASSPRDSPNYGYTF. The CDR3 region has the DNA TGTGCCAGCTCACCTCGGGACAGCCCTAACTATGGCTACACCTTC. The variable domain in full, with the rest retrieved from reference TRBV18 and TRBJ1-2, is NAGVMQNPRHLVRRRGQEARLRCSPMKGHSHVYWYRQLPEEGLKFMVYLQKENIIDESGMPKERFSAEFPKEGPSILRIQQVVRGDSAAYFCASSPRDSPNYGYTFGSGTRLTVV.

Note on this clone: Its ends do not fully match the called genes, so a read error is possible. The gene calls are TRBV5-3 and TRBJ1-2; D gene unclear. TRBV5-3 is noted as an ORF with a role that remains uncertain. The CDR3 contains 14 residues. The CDR3 is CASSLKAGPYGYTF. The CDR3 DNA follows: TGTGCCAGCAGCTTAAAGGCAGGCCCCTATGGCTACACCTTC.

In this sample, this clone turned up once. The chain combines TRBV5-5 with TRBJ2-7, with 9 bases matching TRBD1. V lost 3 bases, J lost 2 bases, and 3 bases stayed unmatched. This CDR3 is built from 14 residues. Germline loops: CDR1 SGHKS, CDR2 YYEKEE (reference sequence). The chain's CDR3 is CASSYGTGPYEQYF. CDR3 bases: TGTGCCAGCAGCTACGGGACAGGGCCCTACGAGCAGTACTTC.

The chain uses TRBV29-1 and TRBJ2-3; tentative D call: TRBD1 (5 bases). V was clipped by 4 bases and J by 3 bases, with 14 bases between them. Germline V gives CDR1 SQVTM, CDR2 ANQGSEA. The CDR3 is 14 amino acids. The CDR3 region has the DNA TGCAGCGTTGCGGGTGGGGCAGTAACAGATACGCAGTATTTT. This codes for CSVAGGAVTDTQYF.

The chain combines TRBV7-2 with TRBJ1-1; D remains ambiguous. V lost 2 bases, J lost 1 base, and 8 bases lay in between. Germline V gives CDR1 SGHTA, CDR2 FQGNSA. This CDR3 region has 14 residues. CDR3 bases: TGTGCCAGCAGCTTAAGGAGTCGGAACACTGAAGCTTTCTTT. This codes for CASSLRSRNTEAFF.

The J gene is TRBJ1-2, the V gene TRBV7-9; D call uncertain. The V end was cut by 1 base, the J end by 3 bases, with 9 bases between. The CDR3 sequence is 14 residues long. The germline CDR1 and CDR2 sequences are SEHNR and FQNEAQ (reference sequence). Written as DNA, the CDR3 is TGTGCCAGCAGCTTAGAGCGTACCGACTATGGCTACACCTTC. Encoded protein: CASSLERTDYGYTF.

The V gene is TRBV2, the J gene TRBJ2-3; no reliable D call. The CDR3 is 13 amino acids. Germline V gene sequence: CDR1 SNHLY, CDR2 FYNNEI. Deletions cut 5 bases from V and 2 bases from J, with 8 bases between. The chain's CDR3 is CASSWGITDTQYF. The CDR3 DNA follows: TGTGCCAGCAGTTGGGGAATCACAGATACGCAGTATTTT.

The chain employs TRBV5-8 and TRBJ1-6, with 12 bases aligning to TRBD1. Per germline, CDR1 SGHTS and CDR2 YDEGEE. The V and J ends lost 4 bases and 9 bases, in that order; junction bases with no gene match: 8. This CDR3 spans 16 amino acids. The CDR3 nucleotides are TGTGCCAGCAGCGGGACAGGGGGCCGGCGTGGTTCACCCCTCCACTTT. This codes for CASSGTGGRRGSPLHF. The whole variable domain, filled in from reference TRBV5-8 and TRBJ1-6, reads EAGVTQSPTHLIKTRGQQATLRCSPISGHTSVYWYQQALGLGLQFLLWYDEGEERNRGNFPPRFSGRQFPNYSSELNVNALELEDSALYLCASSGTGGRRGSPLHFGNGTRLTVT.

The chain couples TRBV6-1 to TRBJ1-3, with D tentatively TRBD1 (5 bases). Trimming left V 6 bases short and J 5 bases short, with 8 bases between. Germline loops: CDR1 MNHNS, CDR2 SASEGT. There are 12 residues in the CDR3. The CDR3 region has the DNA TGTGCCAGCAGAAAGGACAGAAACACCATATATTTT. It yields the protein CASRKDRNTIYF.